This entry lists 8 T cell receptor beta chains sequenced from one sample in a study of shared clonotypes between healthy human individuals. Sequencing was performed with immunoSEQ multiplex PCR; in TCRdb, only in-frame clones are kept and a portion is missing. The sample comprises roughly 2.4 million clones, approximately 94% of which are singletons, and around 0.13% rests with the top ten. The material sequenced was naive CD4+ T cells sorted from blood. Subset reported: CD45RA+ positively selected. These receptors all stem from a young man in good health.

The V and J genes are TRBV18 and TRBJ1-1; the match to TRBD1 covers 8 bases. The germline V gene has CDR1 KGHSH and CDR2 LQKENI. After removal of 6 bases from V and 8 bases from J, the junction contained 11 bases not matched to a gene. The CDR3 length is 14 residues. This CDR3 reads CASSREETGAEAFF. In nucleotides, the CDR3 is TGTGCCAGCTCCCGGGAGGAGACAGGGGCGGAAGCTTTCTTT.

This chain links TRBV30 with TRBJ1-3; possibly TRBD1 for D (5 bases). The CDR3 covers 15 residues. Germline CDR1 is GTSNPN and CDR2 is SVGIG (reference sequence). Between the trimmed V and J ends, which lost 0 bases and 2 bases, there was a span of 11 bases. CDR3 in DNA: TGTGCCTGGAGTGTACTTGGGGGAACTGGAAACACCATATATTTT. Amino acid sequence: CAWSVLGGTGNTIYF. The whole variable domain, remainder taken from reference TRBV30 and TRBJ1-3, is SQTIHQWPATLVQPVGSPLSLECTVEGTSNPNLYWYRQAAGRGLQLLFYSVGIGQISSEVPQNLSASRPQDRQFILSSKKLLLSDSGFYLCAWSVLGGTGNTIYFGEGSWLTVV.

V is TRBV5-1 and J is TRBJ2-5, with TRBD2 matching 11 bases. The CDR3 runs 17 residues. Germline CDR1 is SGHRS and CDR2 is YFSETQ. The trim removed 0 bases at V and 5 bases at J, leaving 9 bases unmatched. CDR3 bases: TGCGCCAGCAGCTTGGCGCTTAGCGGGAGGGCCTGGGAGACCCAGTACTTC. It yields the protein CASSLALSGRAWETQYF.

This chain connects TRBV6-6 to TRBJ2-7, with D uncertain. This CDR3 spans 15 amino acids. V was trimmed by 4 bases and J by 7 bases, leaving 20 bases between them. Germline V gene sequence: CDR1 MNHNY, CDR2 SVGAGI (reference sequence). CDR3 in amino acids: CASSSETERVWEQYF. CDR3 DNA: TGTGCCAGCAGTTCTGAGACGGAGAGAGTTTGGGAGCAGTACTTC.

The chain combines TRBV10-3 with TRBJ1-2; the D gene is possibly TRBD1 (6 bases). The germline V gene encodes CDR1 ENHRY and CDR2 SYGVKD. The ends were cut back, 8 bases at V and 4 bases at J, with 8 bases in the middle. The CDR3 has 11 residues. CDR3 protein: CAIQGGYGYTF. CDR3 coding DNA: TGTGCCATCCAAGGGGGCTATGGCTACACCTTC.

The rearrangement uses TRBV6-6 and TRBJ2-5; D perhaps matches TRBD2 (6 bases). This CDR3 is built from 14 residues. Trimming took off 6 bases at V and 5 bases at J, with 16 bases between the two ends. CDR1 and CDR2 (germline): MNHNY, SVGAGI (reference sequence). CDR3 nucleotides: TGTGCCAGCAGCCTTGGGGGGAACTCGGAGACCCAGTACTTC. Protein sequence: CASSLGGNSETQYF.

This clone was seen only once. The rearrangement uses TRBV10-3 and TRBJ1-2; TRBD1 is a possible D gene (5 bases). CDR1 ENHRY and CDR2 SYGVKD come from the germline V gene. The V end lost 3 bases, the J end lost 6 bases, and 17 bases lay between the germline ends. The CDR3 runs 15 residues. The chain's CDR3 is CAISEAGKIWDGYTF. DNA for the CDR3: TGTGCCATCAGTGAAGCAGGGAAAATTTGGGATGGCTACACCTTC.

The V and J genes are TRBV9 and TRBJ2-7; the match to TRBD2 covers 7 bases. The germline V gene has CDR1 SGDLS and CDR2 YYNGEE. The CDR3 runs to 14 residues. The junction had 6 bases not matched to a gene; V was cut back by 2 bases and J by 4 bases. The CDR3 spells CASSVSGAGYEQYF. DNA for the CDR3: TGTGCCAGCAGCGTGAGCGGGGCCGGGTACGAGCAGTACTTC.